This TCR beta chain was captured by sequencing in a study of blood T cell repertoires in COVID-19. Study details: Acute and convalescent COVID-19 samples came from the United States, Italy and Spain. T cells, B-cell-depleted T cells, or PBMCs provided the cDNA or gDNA that served as material.

The CDR3 covers 14 residues. V was clipped by 4 bases and J by 7 bases; unmatched bases: 5. The germline V gene has CDR1 SNHLY and CDR2 FYNNEI. The protocol was immunoSEQ multiplex PCR, while the TCRdb copy is restricted to in-frame clones and leaves out a portion. The repertoire holds roughly 250,000 clones, with 65% to 90% as singletons. The clonotype comes from a woman aged 60-75 years with active or convalescent COVID-19. Sequenced sample: peripheral blood. This chain joins TRBV2 and TRBJ1-5; 9 bases are shared with TRBD1. The CDR3 sequence is CASSATGGNQPQHF. CDR3 sequence (DNA): TGTGCCAGCAGTGCGACAGGGGGGAACCAGCCCCAGCATTTT.